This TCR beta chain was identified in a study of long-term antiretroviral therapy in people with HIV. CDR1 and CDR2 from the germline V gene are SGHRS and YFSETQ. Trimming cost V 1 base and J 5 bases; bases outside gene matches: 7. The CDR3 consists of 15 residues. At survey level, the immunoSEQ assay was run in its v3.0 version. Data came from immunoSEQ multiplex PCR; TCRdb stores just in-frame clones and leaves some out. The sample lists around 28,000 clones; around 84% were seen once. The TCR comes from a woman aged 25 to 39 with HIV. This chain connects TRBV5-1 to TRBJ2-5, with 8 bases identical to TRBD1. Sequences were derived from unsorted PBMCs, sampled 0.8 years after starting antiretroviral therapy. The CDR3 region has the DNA TGCGCCAGCAGCTTGATTTACAGGGGGAGGGAGACCCAGTACTTC. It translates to CASSLIYRGRETQYF.